This TCR beta chain was sequenced during a study of cytomegalovirus exposure and HLA in healthy donors. Study-level background: In a later analysis, it was reported that the roughly 120 validation repertoires had been produced on the same platform as the roughly 610 repertoires belonging to the first cohort.

The CDR3 length is 14 residues. The V end was cut by 1 base, the J end by 7 bases, with 11 bases between. Germline loops: CDR1 SGHRS, CDR2 YFSETQ. TCRdb's table, derived via immunoSEQ multiplex PCR, lists solely in-frame clones and lacks some. The data hold hundreds of thousands of clones, with around four fifths observed a single time. Study-level findings and limits: In vitro, a few CMV-associated chains proved specific for CMV antigens. The study designated about 160 TCR beta chains cytomegalovirus-associated. TCR clusters originating in the first cohort tended to co-occur in the 100 to 150 validation repertoires, according to a later analysis.

Notes on this clone: The antigen is unknown.

This receptor was identified in a woman between 18 and 30 years old in good health and CMV-seronegative. The sample taken for sequencing was PBMCs. This chain links TRBV5-1 with TRBJ1-4, with a possible D match to TRBD1 (5 bases). The DNA for the CDR3 is TGCGCCAGCAGCTTGAGCAGGGATAGTGAAAAACTGTTTTTT. Amino acids: CASSLSRDSEKLFF.